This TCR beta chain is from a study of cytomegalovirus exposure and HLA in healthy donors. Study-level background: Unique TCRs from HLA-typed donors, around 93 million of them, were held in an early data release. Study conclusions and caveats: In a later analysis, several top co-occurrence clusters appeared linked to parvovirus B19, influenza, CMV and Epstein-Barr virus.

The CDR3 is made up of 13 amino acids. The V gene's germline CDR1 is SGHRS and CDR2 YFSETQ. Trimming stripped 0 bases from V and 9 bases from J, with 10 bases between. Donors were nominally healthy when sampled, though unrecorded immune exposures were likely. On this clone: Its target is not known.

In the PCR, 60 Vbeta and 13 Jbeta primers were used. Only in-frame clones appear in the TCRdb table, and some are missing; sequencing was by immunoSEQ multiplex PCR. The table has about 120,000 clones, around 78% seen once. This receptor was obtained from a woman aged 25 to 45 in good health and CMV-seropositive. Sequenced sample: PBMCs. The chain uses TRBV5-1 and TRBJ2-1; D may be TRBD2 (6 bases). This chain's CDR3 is CASSLGDSFEQFF. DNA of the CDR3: TGCGCCAGCAGCTTGGGGGACTCCTTTGAGCAGTTCTTC.